The sequence of this T cell receptor beta chain was determined in a study of T cells after posttransplantation cyclophosphamide. This clone was found a few times. Its antigen is not known. The data were produced by immunoSEQ multiplex PCR, yet TCRdb's version contains in-frame clones alone and is incomplete. Of under 25,000 clones detected, around 68% appear once; the ten largest clones hold 25% to 35%. A marrow graft followed busulfan-fludarabine conditioning, with cyclophosphamide on days +3 and +4. Overall study results and limits: Later blood repertoires were often dominated by clones from the donor CD8+ memory compartment.

The clonotype comes from a male patient aged 25-45 years who received an allogeneic stem cell transplant from a related donor, was CMV-positive, and had acute GVHD only. Certain T cells may be donor cells from the graft. The input for sequencing was PBMCs, taken after an allogeneic stem cell transplant with post-transplant cyclophosphamide.

The chain's CDR3 is CAISRGGGDTEAFF. The CDR3 DNA reads as TGTGCCATCAGTCGGGGTGGCGGGGACACTGAAGCTTTCTTT. V is TRBV10-3 and J is TRBJ1-1; D is unresolved. Trimming shortened V by 5 bases and J by 3 bases, and 13 bases separated the two germline ends. The CDR3 sequence is 14 residues long. From germline, CDR1 is ENHRY and CDR2 SYGVKD.